This TCR beta chain stems from a study of vaccination effects on CD4 cells after COVID-19. For this clone: What it binds is not known.

Assay: immunoSEQ multiplex PCR; the TCRdb copy retains only in-frame clones and omits some. The data contain about 73,000 clones, about four fifths of them singletons. Sequencing followed a ViraFEST assay step that expanded antigen-specific CD4+ T cells with viral peptide pools. When 10 to 11 days of culture had elapsed, CD4+ T cells were isolated. Nucleocapsid antibodies stayed negative before and after vaccination, showing no earlier SARS-CoV-2 infection. The origin of this receptor is a human donor who received a COVID-19 vaccine. The specimen comprised CD4+ T cells from PBMCs cultured with HCoV-NL63 spike peptides, sampled before COVID-19 vaccination.

The CDR3 is CASSLEGAGTEAFF. The DNA for the CDR3 is TGCGCCAGCAGCTTGGAAGGGGCGGGGACTGAAGCTTTCTTT. V and J are TRBV5-1 and TRBJ1-1; D is perhaps TRBD1 (5 bases). The CDR3 is 14 amino acids. V dropped 0 bases and J dropped 5 bases, with 11 bases sitting between them. Germline V CDR1 and CDR2: SGHRS, YFSETQ.